The rows below give T cell receptor beta chains drawn from one sample of a study of T cells in Graves' hyperthyroidism and ophthalmopathy. TCRdb reanalysed the multiplex PCR reads using MiXCR and keeps one entry per CDR3 protein. The table shows approximately 370,000 distinct CDR3 sequences, with about a sixth occurring only once. Sequencing input: blood. The receptor source for this set is a woman in her 30s with Graves' hyperthyroidism that later progressed to Graves' ophthalmopathy. CDR3s include the opening cysteine and the closing phenylalanine or tryptophan. D genes are given only for firm matches. Size tells how often a clone was seen (once, few, many) or the class of an expanded clone, and some rows leave it out.

>TRBV2|TRBJ2-7|many|.
CASTASDSYEQYF
TGTGCCAGCACGGCTAGCGACTCCTACGAGCAGTACTTC
>TRBV3-1|TRBJ1-1|.|.
CASSGSGRPIF
TGTGCCAGCAGCGGAAGCGGACGTCCTATCTTT
>TRBV9|TRBJ2-3|many|.
CASTSVTSTQYF
TGTGCCAGCACCAGCGTGACATCTACGCAGTATTTT
>TRBV14|TRBJ2-7|once|TRBD2
CASSSREREGSYKQYF
TGTGCCAGCAGCTCTAGAGAGCGGGAGGGCTCCTACAAGCAGTACTTC
>TRBV28|TRBJ2-1|many|.
CASSSWDEQFF
TGTGCCAGCAGTAGTTGGGATGAGCAGTTCTTC
>TRBV19|TRBJ1-1|few|TRBD1
CASRQGTGQNRTEAFF
TGTGCCAGTAGACAAGGGACAGGGCAGAATCGCACTGAAGCTTTCTTT
>TRBV12-3/TRBV12-4|TRBJ2-2|many|.
CASSSWGTGELFF
TGTGCCAGCAGTTCCTGGGGTACCGGGGAGCTGTTTTTT
>TRBV5-1|TRBJ1-4|.|.
CASSLVSNEKLFF
TGCGCCAGCAGCTTGGTCTCTAATGAAAAACTGTTTTTT
>TRBV4-1|TRBJ2-7|.|TRBD1
CASSLRQGAYEQYF
TGCGCCAGCAGCCTGAGACAGGGGGCCTACGAGCAGTACTTC
>TRBV29-1|TRBJ2-5|many|.
CSVVTGQETQYF
TGCAGCGTTGTGACGGGACAAGAGACCCAGTACTTC
>TRBV5-6|TRBJ2-5|.|.
CASSRTAGGTQYF
TGTGCCAGCAGCCGGACAGCCGGGGGGACCCAGTACTTC
>TRBV11-2|TRBJ2-2|once|TRBD1
CASSGQGSAGELFF
TGTGCCAGCAGCGGACAGGGTAGCGCCGGGGAGCTGTTTTTT
>TRBV2|TRBJ1-2|many|.
CASSDGQGKYGYTF
TGTGCCAGCAGTGACGGGCAGGGAAAATATGGCTACACCTTC
>TRBV3-1|TRBJ2-7|few|TRBD1
CASSLRQGAHEQYF
TGTGCCAGCAGCCTCCGACAGGGCGCCCACGAGCAGTACTTC
>TRBV2|TRBJ1-2|.|.
CASSVWGIGGYTF
TGTGCCAGCAGTGTTTGGGGGATCGGTGGCTACACCTTC
>TRBV5-1|TRBJ2-7|few|TRBD2
CASSGISGKVGHEQYF
TGCGCCAGCAGCGGGATTAGCGGGAAGGTTGGTCACGAGCAGTACTTC
>TRBV3-1|TRBJ2-2|many|.
CASSHERIGISGELFF
TGTGCCAGCAGCCACGAACGTATTGGGATCTCCGGGGAGCTGTTTTTT
>TRBV2|TRBJ2-1|.|TRBD2
CASSAASGRPNEQFF
TGTGCCAGCAGTGCGGCTAGCGGGAGACCCAATGAGCAGTTCTTC
>TRBV11-2|TRBJ1-1|many|.
CASSFLAASIMNTEAFF
TGTGCCAGCAGCTTTCTAGCAGCGTCCATTATGAACACTGAAGCTTTCTTT